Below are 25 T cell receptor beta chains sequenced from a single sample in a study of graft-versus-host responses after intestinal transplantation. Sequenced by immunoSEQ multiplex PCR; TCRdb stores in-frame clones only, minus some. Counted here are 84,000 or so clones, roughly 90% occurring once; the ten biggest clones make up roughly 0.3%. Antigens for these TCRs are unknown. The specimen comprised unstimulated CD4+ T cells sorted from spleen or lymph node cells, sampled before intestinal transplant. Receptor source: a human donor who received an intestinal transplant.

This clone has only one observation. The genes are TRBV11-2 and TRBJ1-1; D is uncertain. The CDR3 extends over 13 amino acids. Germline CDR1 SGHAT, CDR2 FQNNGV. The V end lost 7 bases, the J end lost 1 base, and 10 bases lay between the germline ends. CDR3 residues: CASTKDGNTEAFF. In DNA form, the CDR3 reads TGTGCCAGCACAAAAGACGGGAACACTGAAGCTTTCTTT.

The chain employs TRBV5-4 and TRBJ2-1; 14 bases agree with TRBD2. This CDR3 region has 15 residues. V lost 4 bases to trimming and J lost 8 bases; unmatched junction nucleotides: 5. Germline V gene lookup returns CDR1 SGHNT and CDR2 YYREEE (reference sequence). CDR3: CASSPPGLAGDEQFF. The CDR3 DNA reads TGTGCCAGCAGCCCCCCGGGACTAGCGGGAGATGAGCAGTTCTTC.

The CDR3 bases are TGTGCCAGCAGGTCTACAGGGGTAAGCGAGCAGTACTTC. This translates into CASRSTGVSEQYF. The chain carries TRBV6-5 and TRBJ2-7; 7 bases line up with TRBD1. V gave up 6 bases and J gave up 6 bases; unmatched junction bases: 8. CDR3 length: 13 amino acids. The germline V gene encodes CDR1 MNHEY and CDR2 SVGAGI.

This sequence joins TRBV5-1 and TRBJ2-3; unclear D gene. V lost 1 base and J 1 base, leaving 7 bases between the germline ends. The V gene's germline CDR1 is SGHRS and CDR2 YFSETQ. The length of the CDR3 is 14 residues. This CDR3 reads CASSLTRGTDTQYF. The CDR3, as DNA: TGCGCCAGCAGCTTGACTCGGGGCACAGATACGCAGTATTTT.

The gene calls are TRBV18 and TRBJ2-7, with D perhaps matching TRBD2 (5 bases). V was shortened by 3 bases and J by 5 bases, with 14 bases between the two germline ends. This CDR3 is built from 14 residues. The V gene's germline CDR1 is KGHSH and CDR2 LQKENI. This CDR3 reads CASSPRDGRDEQYF. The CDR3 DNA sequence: TGTGCCAGCTCACCCCGGGATGGTAGGGACGAGCAGTACTTC.

DNA for the CDR3: TGTGCCAGCTCTCCCGGACCGCCTAGCTCCTATAATTCACCCCTCCACTTT. The encoded protein is CASSPGPPSSYNSPLHF. The V gene is TRBV18, the J gene TRBJ1-6; no clear D gene. CDR1 is KGHSH and CDR2 is LQKENI in the germline V gene. This CDR3 comprises 17 residues. The germline V and J ends were trimmed by 6 bases and 0 bases, with 15 bases remaining between them.

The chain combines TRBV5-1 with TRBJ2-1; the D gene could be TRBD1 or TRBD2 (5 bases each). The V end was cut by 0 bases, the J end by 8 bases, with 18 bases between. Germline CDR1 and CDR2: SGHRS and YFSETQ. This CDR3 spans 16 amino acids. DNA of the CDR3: TGCGCCAGCAGCTTGGAGGGGCCGGGGCCATCTTATGAGCAGTTCTTC. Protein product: CASSLEGPGPSYEQFF.

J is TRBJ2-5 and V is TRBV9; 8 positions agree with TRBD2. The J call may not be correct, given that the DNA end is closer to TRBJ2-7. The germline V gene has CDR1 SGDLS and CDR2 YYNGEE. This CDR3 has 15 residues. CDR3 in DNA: TGTGCCAGCAGCGTAGCGGGGGGGCGCTTATACGAGCAGTACTTC. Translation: CASSVAGGRLYEQYF.

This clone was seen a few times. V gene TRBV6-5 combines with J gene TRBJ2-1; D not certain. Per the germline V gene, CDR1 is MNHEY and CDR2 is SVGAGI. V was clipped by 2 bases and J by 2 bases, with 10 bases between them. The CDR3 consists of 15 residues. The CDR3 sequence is CASSYRAVPYNEQFF. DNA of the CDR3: TGTGCCAGCAGTTACCGGGCAGTCCCCTACAATGAGCAGTTCTTC.

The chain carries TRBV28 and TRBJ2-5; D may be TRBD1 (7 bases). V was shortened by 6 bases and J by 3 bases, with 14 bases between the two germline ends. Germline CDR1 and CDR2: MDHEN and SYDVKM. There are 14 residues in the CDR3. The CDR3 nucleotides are TGTGCCAGCAGCCGCGGGACAGCCAAAGAGACCCAGTACTTC. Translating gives CASSRGTAKETQYF.

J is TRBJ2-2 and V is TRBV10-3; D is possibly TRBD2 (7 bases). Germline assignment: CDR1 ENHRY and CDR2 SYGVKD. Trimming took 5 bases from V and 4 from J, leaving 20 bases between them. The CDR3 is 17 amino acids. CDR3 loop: CAISQRFWGGGTGELFF. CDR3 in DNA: TGTGCCATCAGTCAAAGATTTTGGGGAGGGGGCACCGGGGAGCTGTTTTTT.

The CDR3 DNA reads as TGTGCCAGCAGTCCACAGGGGATAGATACGCAGTATTTT. Its protein product is CASSPQGIDTQYF. The rearrangement links TRBV2 to TRBJ2-3, with TRBD1 matching 7 bases. V was pared by 5 bases and J by 5 bases, with 4 bases of the junction left unmatched. Germline V CDR1 and CDR2: SNHLY, FYNNEI. The CDR3 loop spans 13 amino acids.

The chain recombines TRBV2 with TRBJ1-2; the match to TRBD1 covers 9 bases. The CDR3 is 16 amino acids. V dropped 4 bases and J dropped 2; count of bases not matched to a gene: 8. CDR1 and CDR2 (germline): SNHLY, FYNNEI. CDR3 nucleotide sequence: TGTGCCAGCAGTGCTTGGAGGACAGGGGACAACTATGGCTACACCTTC. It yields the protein CASSAWRTGDNYGYTF.

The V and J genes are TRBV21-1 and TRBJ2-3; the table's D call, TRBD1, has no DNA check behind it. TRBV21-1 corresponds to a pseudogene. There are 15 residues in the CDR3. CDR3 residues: CASSKGQGSTDTQYF. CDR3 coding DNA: TGTGCCAGCAGCAAAGGGCAGGGAAGCACAGATACGCAGTATTTT.

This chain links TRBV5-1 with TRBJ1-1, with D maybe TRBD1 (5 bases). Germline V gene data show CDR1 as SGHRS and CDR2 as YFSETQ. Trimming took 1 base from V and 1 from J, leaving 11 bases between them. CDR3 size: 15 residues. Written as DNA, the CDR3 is TGCGCCAGCAGCTTGATTATAGGGGCGAACACTGAAGCTTTCTTT. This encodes CASSLIIGANTEAFF.

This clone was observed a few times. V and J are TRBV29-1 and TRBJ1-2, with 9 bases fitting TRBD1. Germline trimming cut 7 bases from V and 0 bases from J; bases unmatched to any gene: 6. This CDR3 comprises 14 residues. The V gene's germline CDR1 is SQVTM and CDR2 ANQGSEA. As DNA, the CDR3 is TGCAGCGGCTGGGACAGGGAACCTAACTATGGCTACACCTTC. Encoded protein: CSGWDREPNYGYTF.

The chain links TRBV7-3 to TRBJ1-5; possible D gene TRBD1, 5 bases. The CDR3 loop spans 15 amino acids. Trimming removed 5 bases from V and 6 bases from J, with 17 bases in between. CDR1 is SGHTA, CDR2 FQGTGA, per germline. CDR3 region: CASSRQRDLFQPQHF. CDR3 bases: TGTGCCAGCAGCCGCCAACGGGACTTATTTCAGCCCCAGCATTTT.

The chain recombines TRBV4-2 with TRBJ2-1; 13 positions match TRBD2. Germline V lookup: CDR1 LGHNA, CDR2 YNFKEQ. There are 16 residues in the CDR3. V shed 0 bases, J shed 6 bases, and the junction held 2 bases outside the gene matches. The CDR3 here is CASSQERTSGSNEQFF. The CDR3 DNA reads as TGTGCCAGCAGCCAAGAAAGGACTAGCGGGAGCAATGAGCAGTTCTTC.

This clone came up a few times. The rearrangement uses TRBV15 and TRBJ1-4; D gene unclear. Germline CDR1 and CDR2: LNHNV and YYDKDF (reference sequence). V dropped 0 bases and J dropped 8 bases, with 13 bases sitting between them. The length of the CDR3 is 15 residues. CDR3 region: CATSRDRDSGEKLFF. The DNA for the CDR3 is TGTGCCACCAGCAGAGATCGAGATTCGGGCGAAAAACTGTTTTTT.

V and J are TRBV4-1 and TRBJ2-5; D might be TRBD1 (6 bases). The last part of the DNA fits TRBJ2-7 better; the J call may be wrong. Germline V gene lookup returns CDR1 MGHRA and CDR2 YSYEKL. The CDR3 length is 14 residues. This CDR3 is CASSRGDTTYEQYF. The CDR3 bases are TGCGCCAGCAGCCGAGGGGACACGACCTACGAGCAGTACTTC.

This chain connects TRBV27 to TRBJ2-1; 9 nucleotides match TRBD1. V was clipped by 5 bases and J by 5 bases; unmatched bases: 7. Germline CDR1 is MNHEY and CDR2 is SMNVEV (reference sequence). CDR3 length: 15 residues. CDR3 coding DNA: TGTGCCAGCAGTGAACCGGGGACAGGGCACAATGAGCAGTTCTTC. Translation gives CASSEPGTGHNEQFF.

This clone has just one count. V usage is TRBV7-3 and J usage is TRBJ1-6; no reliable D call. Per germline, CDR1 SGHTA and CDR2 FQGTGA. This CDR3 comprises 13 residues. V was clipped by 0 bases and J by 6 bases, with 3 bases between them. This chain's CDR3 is CASSLTANSPLHF. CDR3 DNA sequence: TGTGCCAGCAGCTTAACGGCTAATTCACCCCTCCACTTT.

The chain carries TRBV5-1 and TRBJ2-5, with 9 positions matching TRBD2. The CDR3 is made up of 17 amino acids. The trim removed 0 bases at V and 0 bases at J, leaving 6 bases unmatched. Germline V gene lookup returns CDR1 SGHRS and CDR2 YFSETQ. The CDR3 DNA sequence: TGCGCCAGCAGCTTGGATCGCGGGAGGGCCAACCAAGAGACCCAGTACTTC. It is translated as CASSLDRGRANQETQYF.

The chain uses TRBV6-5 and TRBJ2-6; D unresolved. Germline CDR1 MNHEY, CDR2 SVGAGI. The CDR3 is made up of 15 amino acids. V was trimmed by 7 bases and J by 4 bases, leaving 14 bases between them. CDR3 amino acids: CASTSLGSGANVLTF. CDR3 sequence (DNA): TGTGCCAGCACCTCCCTGGGTTCCGGGGCCAACGTCCTGACTTTC.

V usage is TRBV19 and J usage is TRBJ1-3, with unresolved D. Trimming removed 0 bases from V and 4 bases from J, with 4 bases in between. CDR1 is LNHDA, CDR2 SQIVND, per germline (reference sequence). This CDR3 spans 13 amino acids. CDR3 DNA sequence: TGTGCCAGTAGTATAGAGATCGGAAACACCATATATTTT. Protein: CASSIEIGNTIYF.